The 29 T cell receptor beta chains listed next were all sequenced from one sample in a study of T cell repertoires in cytomegalovirus infection (dated by TCRdb to the late 2010s). This sample was sequenced with an Illumina HiSeq 1500. TCRdb's own reprocessing of the public reads used fastp at Q25 and MiXCR and kept productive beta chains. When rows share a CDR3 protein, they turn into one entry using the most common DNA and genes. This sample is represented by about 770,000 distinct CDR3 sequences; roughly 28% of them were singletons. Jointly, the top ten make up around 12% of the sample. Their cognate antigens are unknown. Sample treatment or condition, as interpreted from the label and publication: in vitro stimulation with specific CMV peptide epitopes to enrich CMV-specific T cells. This specimen consisted of cultured CD8+ T cells from PBMCs, obtained from culture after CMV antigen stimulation. These receptors were collected from a human donor in good health (CMV status not recorded). Some clones in this sample may be carry-over from other donors' samples.

The CDR3 reads CASSLRPESHEQYV. CDR3 DNA: TGTGCCAGCAGTCTCCGACCAGAGTCCCACGAGCAGTACGTC. This chain uses TRBV6-2 or TRBV6-3 with TRBJ2-7; D gene uncertain. V dropped 5 bases and J dropped 5 bases, with 16 bases sitting between them. This CDR3 has 14 amino acids. CDR1 MNHEY and CDR2 SVGEGT come from the germline V gene.

This clonotype was detected only a few times. The chain is built from TRBV6-5 and TRBJ1-5; D possibly corresponds to TRBD1 (6 bases). The CDR3 sequence is 15 residues long. Germline V gene data show CDR1 as MNHEY and CDR2 as SVGAGI. The V end lost 6 bases, the J end lost 3 bases, and 15 bases lay between the germline ends. The CDR3 DNA is TGTGCCAGCAGCCTCGACAGGAATCCCAATCAGCCCCAGCATTTT. Translating gives CASSLDRNPNQPQHF.

J is TRBJ2-1 and V is TRBV5-4; D unclear. Trimming cost V 1 base and J 6 bases, with 8 bases left between them. The CDR3 loop spans 13 amino acids. Germline lookup yields CDR1 SGHNT and CDR2 YYREEE (reference sequence). CDR3 amino acids: CASSLPDPNEQFF. DNA of the CDR3: TGTGCCAGCAGCTTGCCCGACCCCAATGAGCAGTTCTTC.

This clonotype was seen ten or more times. This sequence joins TRBV7-2 and TRBJ2-7, with 9 positions matching TRBD1. V shed 3 bases and J 4 bases; nucleotides not matched to a gene: 7. Germline CDR1 and CDR2: SGHTA and FQGNSA. The CDR3 totals 15 residues. The CDR3 spells CASSFAQGALYEQYF. In nucleotides, the CDR3 is TGTGCCAGCAGCTTCGCACAGGGGGCGCTTTACGAGCAGTACTTC.

This clonotype has more than one count but fewer than ten. V and J are TRBV7-2 and TRBJ1-2; the D gene is possibly TRBD1 (5 bases). The germline V and J ends were trimmed by 4 bases and 4 bases, with 16 bases remaining between them. The V gene's germline CDR1 is SGHTA and CDR2 FQGNSA. The CDR3 runs 15 residues. Here the CDR3 reads CASSSSSDSLYGYTF. CDR3 coding DNA: TGTGCCAGCAGCTCTTCCTCCGACAGTCTCTATGGCTACACCTTC.

Many counts were recorded for this clonotype. Relative to the germline gene, one junction end is altered; a read error may explain this. The CDR3 sequence is CASSLLASGGYNEQFF. The CDR3, as DNA: TGTGCCAGCAGCTTATTGGCTAGCGGGGGGTACAATGAGCAGTTCTTC. The chain employs TRBV5-1 and TRBJ2-1; TRBD2 agrees at 11 bases. This CDR3 spans 16 amino acids. Germline V gene data show CDR1 as SGHRS and CDR2 as YFSETQ.

This clonotype was counted a few times. The chain recombines TRBV20-1 with TRBJ1-1, with 8 bases identical to TRBD1. Germline V gene lookup returns CDR1 DFQATT and CDR2 SNEGSKA (reference sequence). J was trimmed by 0 bases and V by 5 bases; bases with no gene match: 8. CDR3 length: 15 residues. CDR3 sequence (DNA): TGCAGTGCTCCGACCCGGACAGGGATGAACACTGAAGCTTTCTTT. Translating it yields CSAPTRTGMNTEAFF.

V gene TRBV6-1 combines with J gene TRBJ2-2; D might be TRBD1 or TRBD2, each matching 5 bases. CDR1 is MNHNS, CDR2 SASEGT, per germline. CDR3 length: 15 amino acids. V lost 5 bases to trimming and J lost 6 bases, with 16 bases between them. The CDR3 bases are TGTGCCAGCAGTCCCTTGGGACCTACGGCCGGGGAGCTGTTTTTT. Its translation: CASSPLGPTAGELFF.

This clonotype was counted a few times. CDR3 DNA: TGTGCCAGCAGTGATAATAGATTTAGCTCCTACGAGCAGTACGTC. This encodes CASSDNRFSSYEQYV. The chain recombines TRBV2 with TRBJ2-7, with D uncertain. The germline gives CDR1 SNHLY, CDR2 FYNNEI. The CDR3 consists of 15 residues. With 3 bases removed from V and 0 bases from J, the gap between germline ends came to 12 bases.

The CDR3 DNA reads TGTGCCAGCAGTGTGGTCGGTCGGGATGAAAAACTGTTTTTT. Encoded protein: CASSVVGRDEKLFF. The chain recombines TRBV2 with TRBJ1-4, with D uncertain. Germline V CDR1 and CDR2: SNHLY, FYNNEI. The V and J ends lost 4 bases and 6 bases respectively, with 12 bases between them. The CDR3 sequence is 14 residues long. The full variable domain, rest sourced from reference TRBV2 and TRBJ1-4, is EPEVTQTPSHQVTQMGQEVILRCVPISNHLYFYWYRQILGQKVEFLVSFYNNEISEKSEIFDDQFSVERPDGSNFTLKIRSTKLEDSAMYFCASSVVGRDEKLFFGSGTQLSVL.

The chain recombines TRBV6-5 with TRBJ1-6; D ambiguous. CDR3 size: 16 residues. Trimming removed 4 bases from V and 4 bases from J, with 14 bases in between. Germline assignment: CDR1 MNHEY and CDR2 SVGAGI. The CDR3 DNA is TGTGCCAGCAGTTCTGTCCCGTCGCCGTATAATTCACCCCTCCACTTT. Protein: CASSSVPSPYNSPLHF.

The chain employs TRBV7-3 and TRBJ2-3; D is undetermined. Trimming removed 1 base from V and 4 bases from J, with 6 bases in between. Germline CDR1 is SGHTA and CDR2 is FQGTGA. There are 13 residues in the CDR3. CDR3 sequence reads: CASSLIFPDTQYF. The CDR3 region has the DNA TGTGCCAGCAGCTTAATTTTTCCAGATACGCAGTATTTT.

This rearrangement joins TRBV18 to TRBJ2-7; no clear D. Trimming took off 2 bases at V and 5 bases at J, with 4 bases between the two ends. CDR1 is KGHSH and CDR2 is LQKENI in the germline V gene. The CDR3 runs to 11 residues. The CDR3 DNA sequence: TGTGCCAGCTCACCAAGCAACGAGCAGTACTTC. Protein: CASSPSNEQYF. The entire variable domain, with the rest obtained from reference TRBV18 and TRBJ2-7, is as follows: NAGVMQNPRHLVRRRGQEARLRCSPMKGHSHVYWYRQLPEEGLKFMVYLQKENIIDESGMPKERFSAEFPKEGPSILRIQQVVRGDSAAYFCASSPSNEQYFGPGTRLTVT.

The rearrangement uses TRBV12-3 or TRBV12-4 and TRBJ2-2; D uncertain. This CDR3 is built from 13 residues. Trimming cost V 6 bases and J 4 bases, with 9 bases left between them. The DNA of the CDR3 is TGTGCCAGCAGAGAGTGGGGCACCGGGGAGCTGTTTTTT. It encodes CASREWGTGELFF.

The chain uses TRBV7-9 and TRBJ1-2; D perhaps matches TRBD1 (6 bases). This CDR3 has 17 residues. Germline V gene lookup returns CDR1 SEHNR and CDR2 FQNEAQ (reference sequence). V lost 8 bases, J lost 0 bases, and 22 bases lay in between. The CDR3 here is CASGGYVRTVSNYGYTF. The CDR3 DNA is TGTGCCAGCGGGGGGTACGTCAGGACAGTATCTAACTATGGCTACACCTTC.

The J gene is TRBJ2-1, the V gene TRBV7-8, with 7 bases lining up with TRBD1. Germline CDR1 is SGHVS and CDR2 is FQNEAQ. This CDR3 has 17 amino acids. J lost 7 bases, V lost 1 base, and 13 bases had no gene match. CDR3 bases: TGTGCCAGCAGCTTAGGGGTTAGACAGGGAGTTTCGAATGAGCAGTTCTTC. It yields the protein CASSLGVRQGVSNEQFF.

This clonotype was picked up a small number of times. V is TRBV11-3 and J is TRBJ2-5, with TRBD2 identical over 9 bases. This CDR3 comprises 16 residues. Germline V gene sequence: CDR1 SGHNT, CDR2 YENEEA. The V segment lost 1 base and the J segment 0 bases; nucleotides outside the gene matches: 3. The CDR3 is CASSLGSGGNQETQYF. The CDR3 DNA sequence: TGTGCCAGCAGCTTAGGTAGCGGGGGAAACCAAGAGACCCAGTACTTC.

This chain joins TRBV24-1 and TRBJ1-2, with 8 bases identical to TRBD1. V trimming: 2 bases; J trimming: 6 bases; junction bases outside the gene matches: 4. The CDR3 extends over 14 amino acids. Germline V gives CDR1 KGHDR, CDR2 SFDVKD. The CDR3 loop is CATSDSDRDHGYTF. Written as DNA, the CDR3 is TGTGCCACCAGTGATTCGGACAGGGACCATGGCTACACCTTC.

The chain joins TRBV20-1 to TRBJ2-1; 9 positions agree with TRBD1. Germline-derived CDR1 and CDR2 are DFQATT and SNEGSKA (reference sequence). The CDR3 covers 16 residues. Germline trimming cut 3 bases from V and 1 base from J; bases unmatched to any gene: 7. CDR3 DNA sequence: TGCAGTGCTAGGCACCCGGGACAGGGTTCCTACAATGAGCAGTTCTTC. Its protein product is CSARHPGQGSYNEQFF.

This clonotype was picked up many times. This sequence joins TRBV12-3 or TRBV12-4 and TRBJ2-5; 8 nucleotides agree with TRBD2. This CDR3 is built from 17 residues. J gave up 5 bases and V 8 bases, and 19 bases lay outside the gene matches. CDR3 residues: CASAGGGAVAAWETQYF. The CDR3 nucleotides read TGTGCCAGCGCCGGGGGGGGGGCGGTAGCTGCGTGGGAGACCCAGTACTTC.

This clonotype was found a few times. V is TRBV28 and J is TRBJ1-1, with 8 bases matching TRBD1. CDR1 is MDHEN, CDR2 SYDVKM, per germline. Unmatched junction bases numbered 5, after V lost 5 bases and J lost 3 bases. The length of the CDR3 is 14 residues. The DNA for the CDR3 is TGTGCCAGCAGTGACAGGGGTTGGGACACTGAAGCTTTCTTT. The encoded protein is CASSDRGWDTEAFF.

The chain has TRBV29-1 and TRBJ2-3; D is ambiguous. CDR3 size: 9 residues. V lost 7 bases and J lost 5, with 4 bases in between. Per germline, CDR1 SQVTM and CDR2 ANQGSEA. CDR3 nucleotides: TGCAGCGCGGGAGATACGCAGTATTTT. Its protein product is CSAGDTQYF.

This clonotype was detected a few times. V usage is TRBV5-1 and J usage is TRBJ2-1, with unresolved D. The V end was cut by 0 bases, the J end by 9 bases, with 13 bases between. This CDR3 spans 14 amino acids. The germline V gene has CDR1 SGHRS and CDR2 YFSETQ. In DNA form, the CDR3 reads TGCGCCAGCAGCTTGGGGCTTCTTTGGATTGAGCAGTTCTTC. Encoded protein: CASSLGLLWIEQFF.

Only a few counts were recorded for this clonotype. V usage is TRBV6-6 and J usage is TRBJ1-5, with TRBD1 matching over 9 bases. Germline-derived CDR1 and CDR2 are MNHNY and SVGAGI (reference sequence). CDR3 size: 16 residues. V lost 2 bases, J lost 3 bases, and 5 bases stayed unmatched. CDR3 residues: CASSYEGTGNNQPQHF. The CDR3 region has the DNA TGTGCCAGCAGTTACGAAGGGACAGGGAACAATCAGCCCCAGCATTTT.

Ten or more counts support this clonotype. The chain has TRBV6-6 and TRBJ2-6, with a possible D match to TRBD2 (5 bases). Germline V gene sequence: CDR1 MNHNY, CDR2 SVGAGI (reference sequence). CDR3 length: 18 residues. V lost 4 bases, J lost 0 bases, and 16 bases lay in between. The CDR3 nucleotides are TGTGCCAGCAGTTTCCCTGACGGGATCAACTCTGGGGCCAACGTCCTGACTTTC. This gives the protein CASSFPDGINSGANVLTF.

V gene TRBV7-3 combines with J gene TRBJ2-1, with D possibly being TRBD2 (5 bases). The CDR3 totals 15 residues. V was trimmed by 1 base and J by 5 bases, leaving 12 bases between them. Per germline, CDR1 SGHTA and CDR2 FQGTGA. The CDR3 DNA is TGTGCCAGCAGCTTAATCGGGGTAGCAAACAATGAGCAGTTCTTC. It yields the protein CASSLIGVANNEQFF. Together with reference TRBV7-3 and TRBJ2-1, the CDR3 gives the full variable domain: GAGVSQTPSNKVTEKGKYVELRCDPISGHTALYWYRQSLGQGPEFLIYFQGTGAADDSGLPNDRFFAVRPEGSVSTLKIQRTERGDSAVYLCASSLIGVANNEQFFGPGTRLTVL.

The table lists this clonotype with a few counts. The rearrangement links TRBV29-1 to TRBJ2-7; 9 positions match TRBD1. In germline, CDR1 is SQVTM, CDR2 ANQGSEA. The CDR3 is 12 residues long. Losses at the gene ends were 4 bases for V and 6 bases for J; bases not matched to a gene: 4. CDR3: CSVGQGELEQYF. Written as DNA, the CDR3 is TGCAGCGTTGGACAGGGGGAGCTCGAGCAGTACTTC.

This clonotype was detected only a few times. This chain's CDR3 is CASSPTRKGQPQLSSYEQYV. CDR3 nucleotide sequence: TGTGCCAGCTCACCCACCCGTAAGGGACAGCCACAATTAAGCTCCTACGAGCAGTACGTC. The gene calls are TRBV18 and TRBJ2-7; the match to TRBD1 covers 7 bases. Losses at the gene ends were 3 bases for V and 0 bases for J; bases not matched to a gene: 20. The CDR3 is 20 amino acids. Germline assignment: CDR1 KGHSH and CDR2 LQKENI.

In its sample, this clonotype was seen a few times. The J gene is TRBJ2-2, the V gene TRBV7-9; TRBD1 matches 10 bases. The ends lost 5 bases at V and 1 base at J; junction bases unmatched: 4. The CDR3 extends over 16 amino acids. Germline CDR1 reads SEHNR; CDR2 reads FQNEAQ (reference sequence). The CDR3 nucleotides are TGTGCCAGCAGCCCCTGGGACAGGGGGAACACCGGGGAGCTGTTTTTT. It yields the protein CASSPWDRGNTGELFF.